The clone carrying this T cell receptor beta chain occurred a few times. This sample was included in a study of cytomegalovirus exposure and HLA in healthy donors. Vbeta (60) and Jbeta (13) primers were used in the PCR. Libraries were prepared by immunoSEQ multiplex PCR; TCRdb keeps only in-frame clonotypes and omits some of them. The sample consists of about 140,000 clones, around 80% of them appearing once. The sequence derives from a middle-aged man in good health and CMV-seronegative. Sequencing input: PBMCs.

CDR3 loop: CASSVPGGQGAGELFF. DNA of the CDR3: TGTGCCAGTAGTGTACCCGGCGGACAGGGGGCCGGGGAGCTGTTTTTT. V is TRBV19 and J is TRBJ2-2; 10 nucleotides align to TRBD1. CDR3 length: 16 residues. Trimming cost V 5 bases and J 6 bases; bases outside gene matches: 9. Germline V gene lookup returns CDR1 LNHDA and CDR2 SQIVND (reference sequence). Complete variable domain (other parts from reference TRBV19 and TRBJ2-2): DGGITQSPKYLFRKEGQNVTLSCEQNLNHDAMYWYRQDPGQGLRLIYYSQIVNDFQKGDIAEGYSVSREKKESFPLTVTSAQKNPTAFYLCASSVPGGQGAGELFFGEGSRLTVL.